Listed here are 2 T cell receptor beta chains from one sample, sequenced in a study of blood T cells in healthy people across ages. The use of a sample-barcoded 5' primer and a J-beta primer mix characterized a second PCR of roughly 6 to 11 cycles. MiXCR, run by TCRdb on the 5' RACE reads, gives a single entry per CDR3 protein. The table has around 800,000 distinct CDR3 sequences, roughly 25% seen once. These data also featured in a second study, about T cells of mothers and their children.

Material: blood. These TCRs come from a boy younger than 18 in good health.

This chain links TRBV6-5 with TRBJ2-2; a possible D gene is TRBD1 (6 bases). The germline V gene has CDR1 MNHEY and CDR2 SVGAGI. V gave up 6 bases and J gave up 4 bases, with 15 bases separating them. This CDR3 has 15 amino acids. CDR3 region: CASSSGTFGTGELFF. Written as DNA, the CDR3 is TGTGCCAGCAGCTCGGGGACATTTGGCACCGGGGAGCTGTTTTTT.

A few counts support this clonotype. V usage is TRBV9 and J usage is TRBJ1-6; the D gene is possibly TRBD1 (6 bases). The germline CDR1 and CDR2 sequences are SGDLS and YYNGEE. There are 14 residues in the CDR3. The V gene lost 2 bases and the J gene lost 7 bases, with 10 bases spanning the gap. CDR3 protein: CASSVGAANSPLHF. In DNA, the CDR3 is TGTGCCAGCAGCGTGGGGGCAGCCAATTCACCCCTCCACTTT.